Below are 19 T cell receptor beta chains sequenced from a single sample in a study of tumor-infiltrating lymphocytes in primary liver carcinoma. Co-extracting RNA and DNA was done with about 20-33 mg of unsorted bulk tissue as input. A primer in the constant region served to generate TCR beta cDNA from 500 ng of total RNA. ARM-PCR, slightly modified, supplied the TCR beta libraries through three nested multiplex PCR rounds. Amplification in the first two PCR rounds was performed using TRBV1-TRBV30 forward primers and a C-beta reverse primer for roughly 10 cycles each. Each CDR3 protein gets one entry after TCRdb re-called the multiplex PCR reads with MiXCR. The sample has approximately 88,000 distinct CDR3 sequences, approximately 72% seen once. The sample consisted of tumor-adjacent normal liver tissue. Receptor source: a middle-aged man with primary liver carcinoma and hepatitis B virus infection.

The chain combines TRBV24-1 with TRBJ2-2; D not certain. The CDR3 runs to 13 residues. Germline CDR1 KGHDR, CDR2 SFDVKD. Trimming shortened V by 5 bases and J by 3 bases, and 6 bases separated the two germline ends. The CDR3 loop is CATSGIHTGELFF. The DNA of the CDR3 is TGTGCCACCAGTGGGATCCACACCGGGGAGCTGTTTTTT.

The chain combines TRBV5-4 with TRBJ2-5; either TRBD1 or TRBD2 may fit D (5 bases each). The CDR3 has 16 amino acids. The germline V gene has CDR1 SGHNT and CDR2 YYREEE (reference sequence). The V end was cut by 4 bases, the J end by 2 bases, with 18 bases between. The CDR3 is CASSNNRDRGQETQYF. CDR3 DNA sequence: TGTGCCAGCAGCAACAACCGGGATAGGGGACAAGAGACCCAGTACTTC.

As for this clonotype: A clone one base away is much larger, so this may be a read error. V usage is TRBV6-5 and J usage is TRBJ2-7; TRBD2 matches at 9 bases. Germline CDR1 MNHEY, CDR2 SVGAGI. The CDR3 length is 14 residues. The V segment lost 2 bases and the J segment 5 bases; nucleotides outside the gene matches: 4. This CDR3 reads CASSYLAGRNEQYF. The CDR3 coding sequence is TGTGCCAGCAGTTACCTAGCGGGGCGCAACGAGCAGTACTTC.

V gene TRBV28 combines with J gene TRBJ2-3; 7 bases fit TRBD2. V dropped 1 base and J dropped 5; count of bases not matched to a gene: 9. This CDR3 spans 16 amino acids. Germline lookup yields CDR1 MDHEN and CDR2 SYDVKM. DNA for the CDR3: TGTGCCAGCAGTTTATTTACGGGGGGAGTAAGAGATACGCAGTATTTT. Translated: CASSLFTGGVRDTQYF.

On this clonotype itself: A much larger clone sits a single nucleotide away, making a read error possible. The CDR3 spells CTSSRREIVNYGYTF. DNA of the CDR3: TGTACCAGCAGCCGCAGGGAGATAGTTAACTATGGCTACACCTTC. The chain is built from TRBV5-4 and TRBJ1-2; TRBD1 might be the D (5 bases). Germline CDR1 reads SGHNT; CDR2 reads YYREEE (reference sequence). The CDR3 is made up of 15 amino acids.

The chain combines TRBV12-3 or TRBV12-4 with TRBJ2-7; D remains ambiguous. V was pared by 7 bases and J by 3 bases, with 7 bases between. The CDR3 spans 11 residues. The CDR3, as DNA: TGTGCCAGCAACCCCCACTACGAGCAGTACTTC. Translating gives CASNPHYEQYF.

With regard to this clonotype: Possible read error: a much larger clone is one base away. The CDR3 DNA follows: TGTGCCACCGGGGACAGGGCTGCAGATACGCAGTATTTT. It specifies CATGDRAADTQYF. The chain joins TRBV5-4 to TRBJ2-3; 9 positions match TRBD1. From germline, CDR1 is SGHNT and CDR2 YYREEE (reference sequence). The V gene end was trimmed by 9 bases and the J gene end by 4 bases; junction bases not matched to a gene: 6. The CDR3 is 13 residues long.

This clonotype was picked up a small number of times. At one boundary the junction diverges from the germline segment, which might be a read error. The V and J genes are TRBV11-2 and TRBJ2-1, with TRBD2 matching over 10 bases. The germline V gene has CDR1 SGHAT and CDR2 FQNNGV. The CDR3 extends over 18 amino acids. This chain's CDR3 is CVSSLDQWTSGSYNEQFF. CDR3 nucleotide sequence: TGTGTCAGCAGTTTAGATCAGTGGACTAGCGGCTCCTACAATGAGCAGTTCTTC.

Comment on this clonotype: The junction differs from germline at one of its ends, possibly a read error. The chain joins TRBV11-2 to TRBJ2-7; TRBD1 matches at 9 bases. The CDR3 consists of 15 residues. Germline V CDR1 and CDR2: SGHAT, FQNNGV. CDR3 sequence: CASSLRWTGEHEQYF. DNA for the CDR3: TGTGCCAGCAGCTTACGATGGACAGGGGAACACGAGCAGTATTTC.

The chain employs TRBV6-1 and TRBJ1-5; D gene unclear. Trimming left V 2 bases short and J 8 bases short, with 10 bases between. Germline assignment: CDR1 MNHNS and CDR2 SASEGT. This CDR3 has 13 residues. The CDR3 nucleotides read TGTGCCAGCAGTGAAAGTATTGGCGAGCCCCAGCATTTT. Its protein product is CASSESIGEPQHF.

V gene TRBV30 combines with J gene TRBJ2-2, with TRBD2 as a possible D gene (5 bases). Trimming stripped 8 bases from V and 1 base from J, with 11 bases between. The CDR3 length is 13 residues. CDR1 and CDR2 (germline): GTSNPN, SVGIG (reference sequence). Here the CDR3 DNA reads TGTGCCGAGGTTAGCGTGAACACCGGGGAGCTGTTTTTT. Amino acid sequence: CAEVSVNTGELFF.

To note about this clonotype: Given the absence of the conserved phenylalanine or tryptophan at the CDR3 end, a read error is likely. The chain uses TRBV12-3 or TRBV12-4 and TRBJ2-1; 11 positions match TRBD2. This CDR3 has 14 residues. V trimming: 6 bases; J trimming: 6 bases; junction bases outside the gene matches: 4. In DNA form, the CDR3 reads TGTGCCAGCAGCCGTACTAGCGGGAGCAATGAGCAGTTCTTA. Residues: CASSRTSGSNEQFL.

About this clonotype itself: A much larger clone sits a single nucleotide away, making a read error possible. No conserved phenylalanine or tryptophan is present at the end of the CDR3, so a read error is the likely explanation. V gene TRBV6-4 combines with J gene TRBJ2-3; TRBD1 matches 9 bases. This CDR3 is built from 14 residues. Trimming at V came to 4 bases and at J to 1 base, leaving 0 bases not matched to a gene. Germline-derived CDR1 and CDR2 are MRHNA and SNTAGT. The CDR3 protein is CASSGTGGTDTQYS. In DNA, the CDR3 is TGTGCCAGCAGTGGGACAGGGGGCACAGATACGCAGTATTCT.

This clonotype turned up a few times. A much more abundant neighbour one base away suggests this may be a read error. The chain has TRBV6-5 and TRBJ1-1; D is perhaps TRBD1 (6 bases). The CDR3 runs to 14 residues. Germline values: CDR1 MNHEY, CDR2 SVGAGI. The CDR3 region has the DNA TGTGCCAGCAGTTACCGATTACAGGGAACTGAAGCTTCCTTT. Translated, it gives CASSYRLQGTEASF.

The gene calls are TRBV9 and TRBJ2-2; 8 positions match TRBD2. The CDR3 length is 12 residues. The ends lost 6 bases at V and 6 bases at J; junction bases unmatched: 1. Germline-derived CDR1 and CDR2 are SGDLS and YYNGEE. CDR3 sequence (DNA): TGTGCCAGCAAAGCGGGAGCCGGGGAGCTGTTTTTT. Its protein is CASKAGAGELFF.

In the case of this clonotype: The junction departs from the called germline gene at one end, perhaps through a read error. CDR3 DNA: TGTGCCAGCAGTTACTCGGGACAGGGAAACGCCGGGGAGCTGTTATTT. Its translation is CASSYSGQGNAGELLF. V usage is TRBV6-6 and J usage is TRBJ2-2; 9 nucleotides line up with TRBD1. The CDR3 is 16 amino acids. Germline V lookup: CDR1 MNHNY, CDR2 SVGAGI (reference sequence).

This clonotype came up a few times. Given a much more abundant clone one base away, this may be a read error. In DNA form, the CDR3 reads TGTGCCAGCAGCAAGACAGACTACGAGCAGTACTTC. Its translation is CASSKTDYEQYF. The chain combines TRBV12-3 or TRBV12-4 with TRBJ2-7; weak D call: TRBD1 (5 bases). Trimming left V 6 bases short and J 3 bases short, with 9 bases between. The CDR3 is made up of 12 amino acids.

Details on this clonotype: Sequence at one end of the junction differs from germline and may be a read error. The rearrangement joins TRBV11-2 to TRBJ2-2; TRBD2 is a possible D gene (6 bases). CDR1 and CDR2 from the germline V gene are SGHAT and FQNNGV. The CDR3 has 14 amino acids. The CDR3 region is CASNLVGGTRELFF. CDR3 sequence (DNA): TGTGCCAGCAACTTAGTTGGCGGGACCAGGGAGCTGTTTTTT.

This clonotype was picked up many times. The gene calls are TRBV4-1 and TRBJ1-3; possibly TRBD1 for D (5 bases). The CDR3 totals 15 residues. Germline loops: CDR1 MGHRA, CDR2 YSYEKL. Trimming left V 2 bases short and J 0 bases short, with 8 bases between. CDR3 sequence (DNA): TGCGCCAGCAGCCAATCCCAGGGCTCTGGAAACACCATATATTTT. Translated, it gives CASSQSQGSGNTIYF.